A single sample is the source of the 6 T cell receptor beta chains below, sequenced in a study of blood T cell repertoires in COVID-19. TCRdb's table, derived via immunoSEQ multiplex PCR, lists solely in-frame clones and lacks some. The sample carries about 250,000 clones, roughly 77% recorded once. Sequenced: peripheral blood. The receptors originated from a woman older than 75 with acute or convalescent COVID-19.

The gene calls are TRBV19 and TRBJ1-6, with D tentatively TRBD1 (5 bases). Trimming pared 6 bases from V and 7 bases from J, leaving 22 bases between. This CDR3 is built from 17 residues. CDR1 and CDR2 from the germline V gene are LNHDA and SQIVND (reference sequence). The CDR3 nucleotides are TGTGCCAGTAGCCTTCACCGGGACTCGAAATCGAATTCACCCCTCCACTTT. Its protein is CASSLHRDSKSNSPLHF.

The gene calls are TRBV6-6 and TRBJ2-5; perhaps TRBD2 as D (6 bases). The assigned J gene may be wrong: the sequence end matches TRBJ2-7 better. This CDR3 is built from 15 residues. In germline, CDR1 is MNHNY, CDR2 SVGAGI (reference sequence). CDR3 coding DNA: TGTGCCAGCAGTTACTCGCTGCGGGGCTCCTACGAGCAGTACTTC. As protein: CASSYSLRGSYEQYF.

The chain carries TRBV5-1 and TRBJ1-2; 10 positions agree with TRBD1. V shed 4 bases and J 4 bases; nucleotides not matched to a gene: 4. CDR3 size: 14 residues. The germline V gene encodes CDR1 SGHRS and CDR2 YFSETQ. CDR3 amino acids: CASSRTGGIYGYTF. In nucleotides, the CDR3 is TGCGCCAGCAGCCGGACAGGGGGTATCTATGGCTACACCTTC.

The chain links TRBV19 to TRBJ1-5; D unresolved. V dropped 1 base and J dropped 0 bases, with 13 bases sitting between them. CDR3 size: 17 residues. Germline V gene data show CDR1 as LNHDA and CDR2 as SQIVND (reference sequence). The CDR3: CASSIVFISVSNQPQHF. As DNA, the CDR3 is TGTGCCAGTAGTATAGTATTTATCTCAGTTAGCAATCAGCCCCAGCATTTT.

In its sample, this clone was seen once. This sequence joins TRBV9 and TRBJ2-1; 8 nucleotides align to TRBD2. This CDR3 has 15 residues. The J segment lost 2 bases and the V segment lost 4 bases, leaving 5 bases of the junction unmatched. The germline CDR1 and CDR2 sequences are SGDLS and YYNGEE. CDR3 sequence: CASSSSGGTYNEQFF. The CDR3, as DNA: TGTGCCAGCAGCTCAAGCGGGGGCACCTACAATGAGCAGTTCTTC.

The chain recombines TRBV7-9 with TRBJ2-5; TRBD2 aligns across 8 bases. This CDR3 is built from 15 residues. Looked up from germline, CDR1 is SEHNR and CDR2 is FQNEAQ (reference sequence). The junction had 5 bases not matched to a gene; V was cut back by 0 bases and J by 5 bases. The CDR3 region is CASSLASGGPETQYF. The CDR3 coding sequence is TGTGCCAGCAGCTTAGCGTCGGGGGGGCCGGAGACCCAGTACTTC. The whole variable domain, remainder taken from reference TRBV7-9 and TRBJ2-5, is DTGVSQNPRHKITKRGQNVTFRCDPISEHNRLYWYRQTLGQGPEFLTYFQNEAQLEKSRLLSDRFSAERPKGSFSTLEIQRTEQGDSAMYLCASSLASGGPETQYFGPGTRLLVL.